The present TCR beta chain was sequenced within a study of regulatory T cells in long-lasting Graves disease. Findings and caveats of the study: Persistent disease preferred TRBV28, TRBJ1-2 and TRBJ2-5. More public clonotypes were shared by persistent patients (around 2,600) than by new patients (more than 950).

CDR1 and CDR2 (germline): DFQATT, SNEGSKA (reference sequence). This CDR3 has 11 residues. V was shortened by 4 bases and J by 5 bases, with 8 bases between the two germline ends. Specified time point: persistent/refractory GD, antithyroid drugs over 5 years with positive TRAb. Construction of the TCR library relied on RNA isolated from PBMCs. EDTA tubes received about 9.3 milliliters of collected peripheral blood. As concerns this clonotype: The antigen remains undetermined.

Arm-PCR with iRepertoire HTBI primers amplified the CDR3 regions for these TCR beta libraries. MiXCR was run by TCRdb on the multiplex PCR reads, yielding one entry per CDR3 protein. The sample contains around 400,000 distinct CDR3 sequences, 23% of which appear only once. This material consisted of peripheral blood mononuclear cells (PBMCs), taken when the disease was refractory, from a patient treated with antithyroid drugs. The chain has TRBV20-1 and TRBJ1-2; D unresolved. The sequence derives from a woman aged 40 to 49 with Graves disease. CDR3 in DNA: TGCAGTGCTACCGACCGGTATGGCTACACCTTC. It yields the protein CSATDRYGYTF.